These 4 T cell receptor beta chains were sequenced from one sample in a study of blood T cell repertoires in COVID-19. The assay was immunoSEQ multiplex PCR, and TCRdb's table has in-frame clones only and misses some. Counted here are more than 250,000 clones, 90% occurring once; the ten biggest clones make up 6.3%. The source material was peripheral blood. Source of these receptors: a woman aged 45-65 years with COVID-19, enrolled during active disease.

J is TRBJ1-1 and V is TRBV6-5; 8 nucleotides agree with TRBD1. Germline trimming cut 6 bases from V and 10 bases from J; bases unmatched to any gene: 7. Germline lookup yields CDR1 MNHEY and CDR2 SVGAGI. The CDR3 is 12 amino acids. CDR3: CASSVGQGGAFF. The CDR3 DNA sequence: TGTGCCAGCAGCGTAGGACAGGGAGGAGCTTTCTTT.

The chain couples TRBV2 to TRBJ1-5, with 7 bases fitting TRBD1. The ends lost 1 base at V and 2 bases at J; junction bases unmatched: 5. Germline-derived CDR1 and CDR2 are SNHLY and FYNNEI. CDR3 length: 16 amino acids. CDR3 region: CASSEEGAVGNQPQHF. CDR3 coding DNA: TGTGCCAGCAGTGAAGAGGGGGCGGTTGGCAATCAGCCCCAGCATTTT.

CDR3 loop: CASSLYGSGGYEQYF. As DNA, the CDR3 is TGTGCCAGCAGCTTGTACGGGTCAGGGGGCTACGAGCAGTACTTC. The V call is TRBV5-5, the J call TRBJ2-7; 7 bases map to TRBD1. The CDR3 consists of 15 residues. J gave up 3 bases and V 1 base, and 7 bases lay outside the gene matches. CDR1 is SGHKS and CDR2 is YYEKEE in the germline V gene (reference sequence).

The chain links TRBV24-1 to TRBJ2-1; TRBD2 matches 9 bases. The CDR3 sequence is 19 residues long. Trimming at V came to 1 base and at J to 5 bases, leaving 14 bases not matched to a gene. Germline CDR1 is KGHDR and CDR2 is SFDVKD. The CDR3 DNA sequence: TGTGCCACCAGTGATTTTGGTGCGGGAGGGCCCTCGCAAGACAATGAGCAGTTCTTC. Translating gives CATSDFGAGGPSQDNEQFF.